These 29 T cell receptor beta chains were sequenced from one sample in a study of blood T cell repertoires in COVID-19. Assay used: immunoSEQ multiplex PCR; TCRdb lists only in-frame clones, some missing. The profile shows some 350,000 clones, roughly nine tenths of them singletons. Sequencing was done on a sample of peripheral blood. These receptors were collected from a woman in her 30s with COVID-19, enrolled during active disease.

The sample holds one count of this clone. CDR3 sequence reads: CASSFTGSGTEAFF. The DNA of the CDR3 is TGTGCCAGCAGTTTTACAGGGTCGGGGACTGAAGCTTTCTTT. The chain recombines TRBV6-6 with TRBJ1-1; D is perhaps TRBD1 (6 bases). V lost 4 bases and J lost 5, with 14 bases in between. CDR3 length equals 14 residues. Germline V gene lookup returns CDR1 MNHNY and CDR2 SVGAGI (reference sequence).

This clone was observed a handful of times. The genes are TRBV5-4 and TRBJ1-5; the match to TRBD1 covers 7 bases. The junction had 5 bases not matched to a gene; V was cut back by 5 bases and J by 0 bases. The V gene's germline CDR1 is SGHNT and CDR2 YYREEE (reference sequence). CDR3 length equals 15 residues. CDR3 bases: TGTGCCAGCAGAGCCTCAGGGGGTAGCAATCAGCCCCAGCATTTT. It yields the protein CASRASGGSNQPQHF.

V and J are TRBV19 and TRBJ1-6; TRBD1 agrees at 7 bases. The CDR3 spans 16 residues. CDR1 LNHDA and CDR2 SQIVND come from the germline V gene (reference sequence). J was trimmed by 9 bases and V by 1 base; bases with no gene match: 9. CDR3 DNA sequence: TGTGCCAGTAGTATAGTCCCACGGACAGGAGGTTCACCCCTCCACTTT. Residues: CASSIVPRTGGSPLHF.

The chain's CDR3 is CASEGGTYGYTF. The CDR3 DNA follows: TGTGCCAGCGAGGGGGGGACCTATGGCTACACCTTC. The chain has TRBV28 and TRBJ1-2; D might be TRBD1 (6 bases). CDR3 length: 12 amino acids. Trimming left V 8 bases short and J 4 bases short, with 11 bases between. Germline V gene lookup returns CDR1 MDHEN and CDR2 SYDVKM.

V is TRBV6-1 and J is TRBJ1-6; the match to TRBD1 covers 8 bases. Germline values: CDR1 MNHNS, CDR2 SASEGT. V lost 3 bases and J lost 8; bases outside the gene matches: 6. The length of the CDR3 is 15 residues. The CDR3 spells CASSDRTGRDSPLHF. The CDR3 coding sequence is TGTGCCAGCAGTGACCGGACAGGGAGGGATTCACCCCTCCACTTT.

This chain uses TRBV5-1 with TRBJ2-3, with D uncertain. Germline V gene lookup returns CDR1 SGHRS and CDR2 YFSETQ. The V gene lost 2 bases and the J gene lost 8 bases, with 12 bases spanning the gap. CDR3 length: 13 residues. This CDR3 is CASSLRPSGTQYF. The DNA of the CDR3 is TGCGCCAGCAGCTTACGACCCTCGGGTACGCAGTATTTT.

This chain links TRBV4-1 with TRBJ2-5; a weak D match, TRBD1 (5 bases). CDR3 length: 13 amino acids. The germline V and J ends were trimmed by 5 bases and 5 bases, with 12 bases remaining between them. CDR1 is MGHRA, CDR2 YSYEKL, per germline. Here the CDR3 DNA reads TGCGCCAGCAGCAGACAGAGGCAGGAGACCCAGTACTTC. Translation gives CASSRQRQETQYF.

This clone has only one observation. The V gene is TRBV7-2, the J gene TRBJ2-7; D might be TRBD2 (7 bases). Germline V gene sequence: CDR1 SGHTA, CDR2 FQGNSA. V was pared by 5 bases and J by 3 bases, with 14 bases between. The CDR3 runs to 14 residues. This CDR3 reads CASSPTGLGYEQYF. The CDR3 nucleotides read TGTGCCAGCAGCCCGACAGGACTAGGCTACGAGCAGTACTTC. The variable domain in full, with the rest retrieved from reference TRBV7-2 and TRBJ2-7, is GAGVSQSPSNKVTEKGKDVELRCDPISGHTALYWYRQSLGQGLEFLIYFQGNSAPDKSGLPSDRFSAERTGGSVSTLTIQRTQQEDSAVYLCASSPTGLGYEQYFGPGTRLTVT.

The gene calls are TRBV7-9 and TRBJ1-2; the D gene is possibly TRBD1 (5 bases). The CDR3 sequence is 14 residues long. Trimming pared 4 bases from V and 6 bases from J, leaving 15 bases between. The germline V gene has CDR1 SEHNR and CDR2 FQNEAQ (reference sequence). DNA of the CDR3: TGTGCCAGCAGCTCCCCGGGGGTTATGAATGGCTACACCTTC. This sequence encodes CASSSPGVMNGYTF.

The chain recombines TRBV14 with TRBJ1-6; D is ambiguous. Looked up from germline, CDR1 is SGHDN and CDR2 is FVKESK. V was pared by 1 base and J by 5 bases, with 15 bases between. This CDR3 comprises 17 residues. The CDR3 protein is CASSQVQAGSDNSPLHF. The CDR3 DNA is TGTGCCAGCAGCCAAGTTCAGGCAGGATCGGATAATTCACCCCTCCACTTT.

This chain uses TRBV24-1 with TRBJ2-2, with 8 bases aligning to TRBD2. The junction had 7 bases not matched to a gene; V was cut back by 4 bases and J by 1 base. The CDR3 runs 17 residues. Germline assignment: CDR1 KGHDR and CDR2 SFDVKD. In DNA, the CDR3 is TGTGCCACCAGTGACGCTGGGCTAGCGGGGAACACCGGGGAGCTGTTTTTT. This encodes CATSDAGLAGNTGELFF.

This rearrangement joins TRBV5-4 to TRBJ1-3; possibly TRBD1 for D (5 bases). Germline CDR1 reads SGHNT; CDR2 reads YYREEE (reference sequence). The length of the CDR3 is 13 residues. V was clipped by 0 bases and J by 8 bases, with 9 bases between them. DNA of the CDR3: TGTGCCAGCAGCTTGGGCAGGGCAGACACCATATATTTT. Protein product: CASSLGRADTIYF.

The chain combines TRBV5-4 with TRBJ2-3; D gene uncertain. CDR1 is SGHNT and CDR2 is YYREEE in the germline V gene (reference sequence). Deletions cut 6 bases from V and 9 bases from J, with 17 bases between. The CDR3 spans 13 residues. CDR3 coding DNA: TGTGCCAGCACGCGAGACGGAGTTGGAACGCAGTATTTT. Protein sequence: CASTRDGVGTQYF.

The CDR3 coding sequence is TGTGCCAGCAGCTTAAATTATGGCGGAGGTCAAGAGACCCAGTACTTC. It codes for CASSLNYGGGQETQYF. This chain connects TRBV7-6 to TRBJ2-5, with D possibly TRBD2 on 5 matching bases. Trimming left V 2 bases short and J 2 bases short, with 15 bases between. The CDR3 is 16 amino acids. In germline, CDR1 is SGHVS, CDR2 FNYEAQ.

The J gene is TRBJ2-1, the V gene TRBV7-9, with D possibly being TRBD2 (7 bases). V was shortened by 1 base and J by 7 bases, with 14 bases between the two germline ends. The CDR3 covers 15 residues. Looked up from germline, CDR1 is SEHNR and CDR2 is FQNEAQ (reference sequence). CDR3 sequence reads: CASSLDGGGRNEQFF. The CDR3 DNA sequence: TGTGCCAGCAGCTTAGATGGCGGGGGCAGGAATGAGCAGTTCTTC.

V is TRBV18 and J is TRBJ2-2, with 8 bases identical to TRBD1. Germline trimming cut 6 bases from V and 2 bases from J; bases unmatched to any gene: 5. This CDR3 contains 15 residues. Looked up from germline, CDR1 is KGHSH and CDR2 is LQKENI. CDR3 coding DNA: TGTGCCAGCTCTCTTGGACAGGGAAACACCGGGGAGCTGTTTTTT. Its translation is CASSLGQGNTGELFF.

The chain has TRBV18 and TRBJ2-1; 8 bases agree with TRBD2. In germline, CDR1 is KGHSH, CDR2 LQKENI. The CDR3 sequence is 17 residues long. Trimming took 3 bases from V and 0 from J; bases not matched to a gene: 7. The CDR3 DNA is TGTGCCAGCTCACCCCCAAGCGGGAGCCCCTCCTACAATGAGCAGTTCTTC. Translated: CASSPPSGSPSYNEQFF. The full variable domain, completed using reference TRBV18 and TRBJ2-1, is NAGVMQNPRHLVRRRGQEARLRCSPMKGHSHVYWYRQLPEEGLKFMVYLQKENIIDESGMPKERFSAEFPKEGPSILRIQQVVRGDSAAYFCASSPPSGSPSYNEQFFGPGTRLTVL.

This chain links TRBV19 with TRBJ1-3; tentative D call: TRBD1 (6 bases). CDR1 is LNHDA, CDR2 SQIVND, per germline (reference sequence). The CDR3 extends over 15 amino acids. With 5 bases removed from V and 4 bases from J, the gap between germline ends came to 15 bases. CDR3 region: CASSSHKDRGNTIYF. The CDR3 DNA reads TGTGCCAGTAGTTCCCACAAGGACAGAGGAAACACCATATATTTT.

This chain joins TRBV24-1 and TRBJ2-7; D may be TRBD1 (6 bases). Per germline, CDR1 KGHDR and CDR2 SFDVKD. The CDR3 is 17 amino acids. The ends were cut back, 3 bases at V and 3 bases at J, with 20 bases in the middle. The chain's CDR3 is CATSDGLLRDKGYEQYF. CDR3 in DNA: TGTGCCACCAGTGATGGGCTACTCCGGGACAAGGGCTACGAGCAGTACTTC.

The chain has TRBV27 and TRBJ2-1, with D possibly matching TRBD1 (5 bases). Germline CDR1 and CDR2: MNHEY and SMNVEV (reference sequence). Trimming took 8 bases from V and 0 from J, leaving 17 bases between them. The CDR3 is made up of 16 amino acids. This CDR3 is CASRKTPDSSYNEQFF. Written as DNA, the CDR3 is TGTGCCAGCCGAAAAACTCCCGACAGCTCCTACAATGAGCAGTTCTTC.

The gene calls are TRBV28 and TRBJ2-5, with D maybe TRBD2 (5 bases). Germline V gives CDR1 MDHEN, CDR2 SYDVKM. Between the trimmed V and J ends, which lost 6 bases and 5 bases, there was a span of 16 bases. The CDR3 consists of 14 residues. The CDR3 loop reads CASRRVSPGETQYF. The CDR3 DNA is TGTGCCAGCAGACGGGTCTCTCCGGGGGAGACCCAGTACTTC.

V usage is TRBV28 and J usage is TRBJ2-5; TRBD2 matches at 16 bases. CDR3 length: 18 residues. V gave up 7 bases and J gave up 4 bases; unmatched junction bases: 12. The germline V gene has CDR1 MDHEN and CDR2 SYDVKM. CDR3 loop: CASTQAGTSGGARETQYF. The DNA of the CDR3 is TGTGCCAGCACCCAGGCCGGGACTAGCGGGGGGGCACGAGAGACCCAGTACTTC.

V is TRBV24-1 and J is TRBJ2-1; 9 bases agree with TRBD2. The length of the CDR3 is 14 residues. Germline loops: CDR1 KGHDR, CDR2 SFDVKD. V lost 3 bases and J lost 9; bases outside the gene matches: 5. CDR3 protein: CATSDAPGLAEQFF. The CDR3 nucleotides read TGTGCCACCAGTGATGCACCGGGACTAGCTGAGCAGTTCTTC.

In DNA, the CDR3 is TGTGCCAGTAGGACAGGGGGCGGATACAATGAGCAGTTCTTC. This gives the protein CASRTGGGYNEQFF. This rearrangement joins TRBV19 to TRBJ2-1; TRBD1 aligns across 10 bases. The length of the CDR3 is 14 residues. Unmatched junction bases numbered 3, after V lost 6 bases and J lost 4 bases. The germline V gene encodes CDR1 LNHDA and CDR2 SQIVND (reference sequence).

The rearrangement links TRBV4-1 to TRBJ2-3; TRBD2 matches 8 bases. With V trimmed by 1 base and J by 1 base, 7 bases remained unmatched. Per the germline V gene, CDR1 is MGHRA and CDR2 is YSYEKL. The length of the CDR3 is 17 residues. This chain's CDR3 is CASSQVGGALGTDTQYF. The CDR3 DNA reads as TGCGCCAGCAGCCAAGTCGGGGGGGCCCTTGGCACAGATACGCAGTATTTT.

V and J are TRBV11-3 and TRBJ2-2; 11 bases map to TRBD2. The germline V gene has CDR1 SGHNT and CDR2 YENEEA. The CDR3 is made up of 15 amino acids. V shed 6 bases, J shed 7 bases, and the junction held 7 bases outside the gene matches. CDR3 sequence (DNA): TGTGCCAGCAGTCCGACGGGACTAGCGGACGGGGAGCTGTTTTTT. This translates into CASSPTGLADGELFF.

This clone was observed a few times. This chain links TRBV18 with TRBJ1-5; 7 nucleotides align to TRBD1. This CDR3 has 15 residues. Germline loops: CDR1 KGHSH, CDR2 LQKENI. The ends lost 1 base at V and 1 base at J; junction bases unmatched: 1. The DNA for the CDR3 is TGTGCCAGCTCACCACAAGGGGGCAGCAATCAGCCCCAGCATTTT. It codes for CASSPQGGSNQPQHF.

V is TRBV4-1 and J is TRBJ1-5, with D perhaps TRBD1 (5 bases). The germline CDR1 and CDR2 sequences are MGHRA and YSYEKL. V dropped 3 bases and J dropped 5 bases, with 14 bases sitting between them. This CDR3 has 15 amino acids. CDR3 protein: CASSHGGGGDQPQHF. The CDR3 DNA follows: TGCGCCAGCAGCCACGGCGGGGGTGGCGATCAGCCCCAGCATTTT.

Here the CDR3 reads CASSPGLGADTQYF. Written as DNA, the CDR3 is TGTGCCAGCTCACCTGGACTAGGGGCAGATACGCAGTATTTT. This chain connects TRBV18 to TRBJ2-3, with TRBD2 identical over 7 bases. There are 14 residues in the CDR3. The V gene's germline CDR1 is KGHSH and CDR2 LQKENI. The V gene end was trimmed by 3 bases and the J gene end by 4 bases; junction bases not matched to a gene: 4. Drawing the rest from reference TRBV18 and TRBJ2-3, the complete variable domain is NAGVMQNPRHLVRRRGQEARLRCSPMKGHSHVYWYRQLPEEGLKFMVYLQKENIIDESGMPKERFSAEFPKEGPSILRIQQVVRGDSAAYFCASSPGLGADTQYFGPGTRLTVL.